This T cell receptor beta chain emerged from a study of T cell repertoires in cytomegalovirus infection. Trimming removed 4 bases at V and 0 bases at J, with 7 bases between. The CDR3 consists of 13 residues. From germline, CDR1 is ENHRY and CDR2 SYGVKD. The study's findings and limits: The response measured ex vivo was dominated by TCR beta clonotypes (HLA-C-restricted and CMV-specific).

TCRdb recomputed calls from the reads with MiXCR, one row per CDR3 protein. The sample lists a few hundred thousand distinct CDR3 sequences; approximately 40% were seen once. As to this clonotype: Its target is not known.

The clonotype originates from a human donor in good health (CMV status not recorded). Some clones in this sample may be carry-over from other donors' samples. This material consisted of cultured PBMCs, taken from culture after CMV antigen stimulation. The chain is built from TRBV10-3 and TRBJ2-7; D remains unclear. In nucleotides, the CDR3 is TGTGCCATCAGTGGGCAGGACTCCTACGAGCAGTACTTC. The encoded protein is CAISGQDSYEQYF.